A single sample is the source of the 11 T cell receptor beta chains below, sequenced in a study of OX40 agonist ivuxolimab in advanced cancers. Method: immunoSEQ multiplex PCR; TCRdb's copy keeps in-frame clones and lacks some. The repertoire holds under 150,000 clones, with 90% as singletons. The sequenced sample was CD4+ or CD8+ T cells sorted from blood, obtained in a trial of the OX40 agonist ivuxolimab. These receptors all stem from an adult with an advanced solid tumor such as melanoma, head and neck, liver or kidney cancer.

The chain uses TRBV25-1 and TRBJ2-2; D unresolved. This CDR3 has 15 residues. The germline V gene has CDR1 MGHDK and CDR2 SYGVNS. Trimming removed 3 bases from V and 5 bases from J, with 13 bases in between. The CDR3 loop reads CASSDVGSRTGELFF. CDR3 nucleotides: TGTGCCAGCAGTGATGTGGGGTCTAGGACCGGGGAGCTGTTTTTT.

This rearrangement joins TRBV11-2 to TRBJ1-4; 9 nucleotides agree with TRBD1. The V and J ends lost 1 base and 7 bases, in that order; junction bases with no gene match: 4. This CDR3 has 15 amino acids. Germline-derived CDR1 and CDR2 are SGHAT and FQNNGV. The CDR3 sequence: CASSLVTGGGEKLFF. CDR3 DNA sequence: TGTGCCAGCAGCTTAGTGACAGGGGGAGGTGAAAAACTGTTTTTT.

This chain uses TRBV28 with TRBJ2-1; 12 bases fit TRBD2. The length of the CDR3 is 14 residues. V dropped 6 bases and J dropped 6; count of bases not matched to a gene: 3. Per the germline V gene, CDR1 is MDHEN and CDR2 is SYDVKM. DNA of the CDR3: TGTGCCAGCAGAAGACTAGCGGGAGCCAATGAGCAGTTCTTC. Protein: CASRRLAGANEQFF.

The CDR3 here is CASSAGDSNQPQHF. The CDR3 DNA is TGTGCCAGCAGTGCGGGGGATAGCAATCAGCCCCAGCATTTT. V and J are TRBV6-5 and TRBJ1-5; D might be TRBD1 (5 bases). The ends were cut back, 5 bases at V and 0 bases at J, with 8 bases in the middle. Germline assignment: CDR1 MNHEY and CDR2 SVGAGI. CDR3 length: 14 residues.

This chain joins TRBV25-1 and TRBJ2-7, with D possibly TRBD2 on 7 matching bases. V was shortened by 5 bases and J by 3 bases, with 17 bases between the two germline ends. Germline-derived CDR1 and CDR2 are MGHDK and SYGVNS. The CDR3 runs 15 residues. In DNA, the CDR3 is TGTGCCAGCAGTCCTAGACTAGGGGGGGTCTACGAGCAGTACTTC. Encoded protein: CASSPRLGGVYEQYF.

This clone showed up just once. The gene calls are TRBV6-4 and TRBJ2-2, with a tentative D call TRBD1 (5 bases). Germline loops: CDR1 MRHNA, CDR2 SNTAGT. The CDR3 totals 14 residues. Trimming took off 3 bases at V and 6 bases at J, with 11 bases between the two ends. CDR3 in amino acids: CASSDQGWAGELFF. The CDR3 region has the DNA TGTGCCAGCAGTGATCAGGGTTGGGCCGGGGAGCTGTTTTTT.

This chain connects TRBV10-2 to TRBJ2-1, with TRBD2 matching over 8 bases. From germline, CDR1 is WSHSY and CDR2 SAAADI. V gave up 5 bases and J gave up 9 bases; unmatched junction bases: 6. The CDR3 has 13 amino acids. DNA for the CDR3: TGCGCCAGCAGTAGGACTAGCCTCGGTGAGCAGTTCTTC. Its protein product is CASSRTSLGEQFF.

The rearrangement uses TRBV5-1 and TRBJ2-3; D not resolved. The CDR3 is 14 amino acids. Trimming left V 5 bases short and J 0 bases short, with 10 bases between. Per germline, CDR1 SGHRS and CDR2 YFSETQ. The DNA of the CDR3 is TGCGCCAGCAGGATCCATTCTAGCACAGATACGCAGTATTTT. As protein: CASRIHSSTDTQYF. The whole variable domain, remainder taken from reference TRBV5-1 and TRBJ2-3, is KAGVTQTPRYLIKTRGQQVTLSCSPISGHRSVSWYQQTPGQGLQFLFEYFSETQRNKGNFPGRFSGRQFSNSRSEMNVSTLELGDSALYLCASRIHSSTDTQYFGPGTRLTVL.

V and J are TRBV2 and TRBJ2-6; D not certain. V was shortened by 6 bases and J by 2 bases, with 5 bases between the two germline ends. Germline assignment: CDR1 SNHLY and CDR2 FYNNEI. The CDR3 runs to 13 residues. The CDR3 sequence: CASSPTGANVLTF. Written as DNA, the CDR3 is TGTGCCAGCAGCCCTACTGGGGCCAACGTCCTGACTTTC.

The J gene is TRBJ2-5, the V gene TRBV7-9, with TRBD1 matching over 7 bases. The DNA end is a closer match to TRBJ2-7, so the J assignment may be wrong. The CDR3 runs 16 residues. Germline V gene lookup returns CDR1 SEHNR and CDR2 FQNEAQ (reference sequence). CDR3 DNA sequence: TGTGCCAGCAGCTTAGGAACCGGGACAGCCTCCTACGAGCAGTACTTC. It is translated as CASSLGTGTASYEQYF.

This rearrangement joins TRBV19 to TRBJ1-5; D is ambiguous. Between the trimmed V and J ends, which lost 3 bases and 2 bases, there was a span of 11 bases. CDR3 length: 15 residues. Germline CDR1 is LNHDA and CDR2 is SQIVND (reference sequence). The CDR3 bases are TGTGCCAGTAGTATCCTGGCGGTTGGCAATCAGCCCCAGCATTTT. It encodes CASSILAVGNQPQHF.